The 12 T cell receptor beta chains in this list originate from one sample, sequenced in a study of long-term antiretroviral therapy in people with HIV. The immunoSEQ assay was v3.0, run at survey level. Repertoires were generated with immunoSEQ multiplex PCR, while TCRdb's copy carries only in-frame clones and drops some. Seen here are tens of thousands of clones, around 96% observed once, and the top ten hold roughly 8%. Sequencing used unsorted PBMCs, obtained 6 to 6.5 years after starting antiretroviral therapy. The receptors shown here come from a man under 40 with HIV.

The CDR3 sequence is CASSQYSGNEQFF. The CDR3, as DNA: TGTGCCAGCAGTCAATACAGTGGCAATGAGCAGTTCTTC. The chain carries TRBV6-5 and TRBJ2-1, with D uncertain. V was cut by 5 bases and J by 6 bases, with 11 bases left in between. CDR3 size: 13 residues. Per germline, CDR1 MNHEY and CDR2 SVGAGI.

J is TRBJ2-3 and V is TRBV30, with D unresolved. V lost 5 bases and J lost 0, with 6 bases in between. Per germline, CDR1 GTSNPN and CDR2 SVGIG (reference sequence). This CDR3 has 12 residues. The CDR3 nucleotides are TGTGCCTGGGCAACTAGCACAGATACGCAGTATTTT. Translated: CAWATSTDTQYF.

The chain links TRBV4-1 to TRBJ2-7; tentative D call: TRBD2 (5 bases). The CDR3 is 15 amino acids. CDR1 and CDR2 (germline): MGHRA, YSYEKL. Trimming took off 0 bases at V and 2 bases at J, with 11 bases between the two ends. CDR3 in DNA: TGCGCCAGCAGCCAAGAAGGCCTAGCCCCCTACGAGCAGTACTTC. Translation gives CASSQEGLAPYEQYF.

This clone was seen once. V and J are TRBV7-9 and TRBJ1-2; D remains ambiguous. CDR1 and CDR2 (germline): SEHNR, FQNEAQ (reference sequence). There are 15 residues in the CDR3. The V end lost 1 base, the J end lost 5 bases, and 14 bases lay between the germline ends. CDR3 loop: CASSLGFGRSYGYTF. The CDR3 DNA is TGTGCCAGCAGCTTAGGTTTCGGCCGATCTTATGGCTACACCTTC.

The rearrangement uses TRBV28 and TRBJ1-2, with D uncertain. The germline V gene has CDR1 MDHEN and CDR2 SYDVKM. This CDR3 contains 14 residues. The V and J ends lost 3 bases and 4 bases respectively, with 12 bases between them. The CDR3 sequence: CASSLRVGVYGYTF. The CDR3, as DNA: TGTGCCAGCAGTTTGAGGGTCGGTGTCTATGGCTACACCTTC.

The chain uses TRBV27 and TRBJ1-2, with 8 bases aligning to TRBD1. Germline V gives CDR1 MNHEY, CDR2 SMNVEV (reference sequence). V trimming: 4 bases; J trimming: 7 bases; junction bases outside the gene matches: 8. This CDR3 has 14 amino acids. As DNA, the CDR3 is TGTGCCAGCAGTTCGGGGACAGGTGTGCCTGGCTACACCTTC. Translating gives CASSSGTGVPGYTF.

This chain uses TRBV19 with TRBJ2-7; D is unresolved. CDR3 length: 13 residues. V lost 3 bases, J lost 4 bases, and 10 bases lay in between. CDR1 is LNHDA and CDR2 is SQIVND in the germline V gene (reference sequence). The CDR3 region is CASSMGQPYEQYF. In DNA form, the CDR3 reads TGTGCCAGTAGTATGGGCCAGCCATACGAGCAGTACTTC.

The V call is TRBV6-5, the J call TRBJ1-5, with D possibly being TRBD1 (5 bases). V was clipped by 0 bases and J by 5 bases, with 11 bases between them. CDR1 MNHEY and CDR2 SVGAGI come from the germline V gene. CDR3 size: 15 residues. Written as DNA, the CDR3 is TGTGCCAGCAGTTACTCGTCCAGGGTCGATCAGCCCCAGCATTTT. This gives the protein CASSYSSRVDQPQHF.

The chain links TRBV30 to TRBJ2-5; no definite D call. V was trimmed by 6 bases and J by 8 bases, leaving 13 bases between them. The CDR3 runs to 11 residues. Germline loops: CDR1 GTSNPN, CDR2 SVGIG (reference sequence). The CDR3 loop is CACSGKGTQYF. In DNA form, the CDR3 reads TGTGCCTGCTCAGGCAAGGGTACCCAGTACTTC.

On this clone itself: Sequence at one end of the junction differs from germline and may be a read error. V gene TRBV5-1 combines with J gene TRBJ1-2; TRBD1 matches at 7 bases. Germline CDR1 is SGHRS and CDR2 is YFSETQ. The CDR3 totals 13 residues. DNA of the CDR3: TGTGCCAGCAGCTTCCGACAGGGCTATGGCTACACCTTC. It specifies CASSFRQGYGYTF.

The chain combines TRBV2 with TRBJ2-7; TRBD1 or TRBD2 may be the D gene (5 bases each). Germline V lookup: CDR1 SNHLY, CDR2 FYNNEI. This CDR3 has 15 amino acids. The V and J ends lost 1 base and 2 bases respectively, with 12 bases between them. CDR3 in DNA: TGTGCCAGCAGTGAAGGCCCCGGGGCGACCTACGAGCAGTACTTC. The encoded protein is CASSEGPGATYEQYF.

This chain connects TRBV30 to TRBJ2-7; D might be TRBD1 or TRBD2, each matching 6 bases. From germline, CDR1 is GTSNPN and CDR2 SVGIG (reference sequence). Trimming took off 5 bases at V and 4 bases at J, with 12 bases between the two ends. The CDR3 length is 12 residues. CDR3 DNA sequence: TGTGCCTGGGGGGGGCCGAATTACGAGCAGTACTTC. The encoded protein is CAWGGPNYEQYF.